This T cell receptor beta chain was sequenced for a study of stem cell transplantation in POMP-related autoinflammatory disease. Study as a whole: Impaired MHC class I-dependent CD8+ differentiation was hypothesized from defective thymoproteasomes. CD8+ T cells were low and CD4+ cells naive-skewed before transplant.

Only in-frame clones appear in the TCRdb table, and some are missing; sequencing was by immunoSEQ multiplex PCR. The table lists some 29,000 clones, 88% of them singletons, with 0.72% in the top ten. CDR1 MNHNS and CDR2 SASEGT come from the germline V gene. This CDR3 has 14 amino acids. Trimming removed 6 bases from V and 7 bases from J, with 15 bases in between. Sample: CD4+ T cells from PBMCs, taken before stem cell transplantation. This clonotype originated in a human donor with POMP-related autoinflammation and immune dysregulation (PRAID). V gene TRBV6-1 combines with J gene TRBJ1-4; D gene unclear. This chain's CDR3 is CASRPTLGSEKLFF. CDR3 DNA sequence: TGTGCCAGCAGGCCGACTTTGGGGAGTGAAAAACTGTTTTTT.